The 27 T cell receptor beta chains below were found in one sample sequenced in a study of CD8 T cells in Susac syndrome. RNA amounts of roughly 0.5 to 1 ug underwent reverse transcription with random hexamers. TCRdb used MiXCR to reprocess the immunoSEQ multiplex PCR reads, holding one entry per CDR3 protein. This table holds under 200,000 distinct CDR3 sequences, roughly 96% found once. Source material: CD8+ T cells from PBMCs. These TCRs come from a human donor with multiple sclerosis.

This chain joins TRBV11-2 and TRBJ2-5, with TRBD2 matching over 10 bases. V trimming: 1 base; J trimming: 3 bases; junction bases outside the gene matches: 14. CDR3 size: 19 residues. Germline V gives CDR1 SGHAT, CDR2 FQNNGV. CDR3 residues: CASSLVLAGTSRSEETQYF. The CDR3 DNA reads TGTGCCAGCAGCTTAGTACTAGCGGGGACGTCGAGAAGTGAAGAGACCCAGTACTTC.

The CDR3: CAITPGQAADGEQYF. The CDR3 bases are TGTGCCATCACCCCCGGACAGGCCGCGGATGGCGAGCAGTACTTC. V gene TRBV10-3 combines with J gene TRBJ2-7; 7 positions match TRBD1. The CDR3 has 15 residues. The germline V gene encodes CDR1 ENHRY and CDR2 SYGVKD. V dropped 7 bases and J dropped 6; count of bases not matched to a gene: 15.

This clonotype has just one count. This rearrangement joins TRBV29-1 to TRBJ2-5, with D perhaps TRBD1 or TRBD2 (5 bases each). This CDR3 has 13 residues. Germline CDR1 and CDR2: SQVTM and ANQGSEA. V was pared by 2 bases and J by 1 base, with 8 bases between. The CDR3 sequence: CSVELGVQETQYF. In DNA, the CDR3 is TGCAGCGTTGAATTGGGGGTCCAAGAGACCCAGTACTTC.

The chain couples TRBV7-9 to TRBJ2-7; D remains ambiguous. From germline, CDR1 is SEHNR and CDR2 FQNEAQ (reference sequence). Trimming took off 5 bases at V and 6 bases at J, with 17 bases between the two ends. There are 14 residues in the CDR3. The CDR3 sequence is CASSPSWGSVEQYF. The CDR3 DNA reads TGTGCCAGCAGCCCATCGTGGGGTTCGGTCGAGCAGTACTTC.

The table lists this clonotype with a count of one. The chain employs TRBV27 and TRBJ2-3, with D perhaps TRBD2 (6 bases). CDR3 length: 13 residues. In germline, CDR1 is MNHEY, CDR2 SMNVEV (reference sequence). With 7 bases removed from V and 4 bases from J, the gap between germline ends came to 12 bases. The CDR3 protein is CASNKLASDTQYF. The CDR3 DNA sequence: TGTGCCAGCAACAAGCTAGCGTCAGATACGCAGTATTTT.

This chain connects TRBV20-1 to TRBJ1-1; D gene unclear. The germline V gene has CDR1 DFQATT and CDR2 SNEGSKA (reference sequence). This CDR3 is built from 15 residues. V was pared by 3 bases and J by 1 base, with 15 bases between. The CDR3 region has the DNA TGCAGTGCTAGTTCATTGGGTGGGCGGAACACTGAAGCTTTCTTT. Protein product: CSASSLGGRNTEAFF.

The chain has TRBV11-2 and TRBJ2-1, with 10 bases matching TRBD1. The CDR3 loop spans 16 amino acids. The germline V gene has CDR1 SGHAT and CDR2 FQNNGV. The V gene end was trimmed by 0 bases and the J gene end by 6 bases; junction bases not matched to a gene: 5. This CDR3 is CASSLEGTGVGNEQFF. The CDR3, as DNA: TGTGCCAGCAGCTTAGAAGGGACAGGGGTCGGCAATGAGCAGTTCTTC. The full variable domain, its missing parts supplied by reference TRBV11-2 and TRBJ2-1, is EAGVAQSPRYKIIEKRQSVAFWCNPISGHATLYWYQQILGQGPKLLIQFQNNGVVDDSQLPKDRFSAERLKGVDSTLKIQPAKLEDSAVYLCASSLEGTGVGNEQFFGPGTRLTVL.

This clonotype was recorded only once. This rearrangement joins TRBV7-9 to TRBJ1-2; D is uncertain. Trimming stripped 5 bases from V and 3 bases from J, with 10 bases between. The CDR3 has 13 amino acids. CDR1 and CDR2 (germline): SEHNR, FQNEAQ (reference sequence). The CDR3 nucleotides are TGTGCCAGCAGCCCCTTGGCCGACTATGGCTACACCTTC. Residues: CASSPLADYGYTF.

The chain is built from TRBV6-5 and TRBJ2-7; D may be TRBD1 or TRBD2 (5 bases each). CDR1 and CDR2 from the germline V gene are MNHEY and SVGAGI. This CDR3 has 15 amino acids. V was cut by 0 bases and J by 3 bases, with 12 bases left in between. The CDR3 DNA reads TGTGCCAGCAGTTACTCTGTCGGGACCGGCTACGAGCAGTACTTC. It is translated as CASSYSVGTGYEQYF.

This clonotype was seen just once. The V and J genes are TRBV28 and TRBJ2-4; 12 nucleotides align to TRBD1. The V and J ends lost 10 bases and 8 bases, in that order; junction bases with no gene match: 12. Germline V gene lookup returns CDR1 MDHEN and CDR2 SYDVKM. The CDR3 is made up of 15 amino acids. DNA of the CDR3: TGTGCCACTGGCTCGGGACAGGGGGCGTGGGACATTCAGTACTTC. It codes for CATGSGQGAWDIQYF.

This chain links TRBV5-6 with TRBJ1-2, with D unresolved. The CDR3 is made up of 11 amino acids. V shed 7 bases and J shed 6 bases, with 10 bases lying between them. Germline V lookup: CDR1 SGHDT, CDR2 YYEEEE. The CDR3 protein is CASSFSDGYTF. The DNA for the CDR3 is TGTGCCAGCTCATTTTCGGATGGCTACACCTTC.

The chain uses TRBV25-1 and TRBJ1-1; tentative D call: TRBD1 (5 bases). The V and J ends lost 10 bases and 1 base respectively, with 10 bases between them. CDR1 and CDR2 (germline): MGHDK, SYGVNS. This CDR3 has 12 amino acids. The CDR3 loop reads CATRRGNTEAFF. The CDR3, as DNA: TGTGCCACCCGGAGGGGGAACACTGAAGCTTTCTTT. The whole variable domain, filled in from reference TRBV25-1 and TRBJ1-1, reads EADIYQTPRYLVIGTGKKITLECSQTMGHDKMYWYQQDPGMELHLIHYSYGVNSTEKGDLSSESTVSRIRTEHFPLTLESARPSHTSQYLCATRRGNTEAFFGQGTRLTVV.

The rearrangement uses TRBV29-1 and TRBJ2-1; the D is unclear. Trimming stripped 8 bases from V and 6 bases from J, with 17 bases between. CDR1 is SQVTM and CDR2 is ANQGSEA in the germline V gene. CDR3 size: 13 residues. In DNA, the CDR3 is TGCAGCATACCCCCCGCCAGTTCCAATGAGCAGTTCTTC. This codes for CSIPPASSNEQFF.

V gene TRBV11-2 combines with J gene TRBJ2-7; D could derive from TRBD1 or TRBD2 (5 bases each). Germline V gene data show CDR1 as SGHAT and CDR2 as FQNNGV. This CDR3 spans 15 amino acids. Trimming removed 0 bases at V and 2 bases at J, with 11 bases between. The CDR3 DNA is TGTGCCAGCAGCTTAGATGGGGGTAGCACCTACGAGCAGTACTTC. This codes for CASSLDGGSTYEQYF.

The CDR3 DNA reads as TGTGCCAGCATCAGAAATGACCTCACTGAAGCTTTCTTT. Translating it yields CASIRNDLTEAFF. The genes are TRBV7-9 and TRBJ1-1; the D is unclear. Germline CDR1 is SEHNR and CDR2 is FQNEAQ (reference sequence). Deletions cut 7 bases from V and 4 bases from J, with 13 bases between. The CDR3 consists of 13 residues.

The rearrangement uses TRBV5-1 and TRBJ2-3; the D is unclear. Trimming took off 1 base at V and 4 bases at J, with 7 bases between the two ends. Looked up from germline, CDR1 is SGHRS and CDR2 is YFSETQ. The CDR3 sequence is 13 residues long. The CDR3 nucleotides read TGCGCCAGCAGCTTGTGGTTGGCAGATACGCAGTATTTT. Its translation: CASSLWLADTQYF. The full variable domain, in which reference TRBV5-1 and TRBJ2-3 provide the parts outside the CDR3, is KAGVTQTPRYLIKTRGQQVTLSCSPISGHRSVSWYQQTPGQGLQFLFEYFSETQRNKGNFPGRFSGRQFSNSRSEMNVSTLELGDSALYLCASSLWLADTQYFGPGTRLTVL.

The chain combines TRBV30 with TRBJ2-2; D remains unclear. Germline values: CDR1 GTSNPN, CDR2 SVGIG (reference sequence). The CDR3 contains 14 residues. V lost 0 bases, J lost 1 base, and 6 bases lay in between. CDR3 DNA: TGTGCCTGGAGTGTCGTTTGGAACACCGGGGAGCTGTTTTTT. This translates into CAWSVVWNTGELFF.

This clonotype was recorded only once. This rearrangement joins TRBV27 to TRBJ2-7, with 7 bases lining up with TRBD1. In germline, CDR1 is MNHEY, CDR2 SMNVEV (reference sequence). V lost 8 bases, J lost 3 bases, and 7 bases stayed unmatched. The CDR3 length is 13 residues. CDR3 protein: CASGGDSLYEQYF. CDR3 sequence (DNA): TGTGCCAGCGGTGGGGACAGCCTCTACGAGCAGTACTTC.

The rearrangement uses TRBV30 and TRBJ2-7; D not certain. V lost 2 bases and J lost 6, with 14 bases in between. The CDR3 sequence is 13 residues long. The germline V gene has CDR1 GTSNPN and CDR2 SVGIG (reference sequence). CDR3 sequence reads: CAWSSAIYGEQYF. The CDR3 DNA sequence: TGTGCCTGGAGTAGTGCGATCTACGGCGAGCAGTACTTC.

The chain recombines TRBV6-2 or TRBV6-3 with TRBJ2-5; TRBD2 is a possible D gene (6 bases). In germline, CDR1 is MNHEY, CDR2 SVGEGT. The length of the CDR3 is 16 residues. V was cut by 6 bases and J by 1 base, with 18 bases left in between. The CDR3 is CASSLLLASPQETQYF. CDR3 nucleotides: TGTGCCAGCAGCTTACTCCTAGCGTCTCCCCAAGAGACCCAGTACTTC.

The V gene is TRBV9, the J gene TRBJ2-3; no clear D gene. The germline V gene has CDR1 SGDLS and CDR2 YYNGEE. The CDR3 extends over 10 amino acids. V gave up 7 bases and J gave up 8 bases, with 8 bases separating them. This CDR3 is CASAGSTQYF. CDR3 sequence (DNA): TGTGCCAGCGCCGGCAGTACGCAGTATTTT.

The V call is TRBV4-1, the J call TRBJ1-3, with TRBD1 as a possible D gene (5 bases). Germline V gives CDR1 MGHRA, CDR2 YSYEKL. The V and J ends lost 5 bases and 4 bases respectively, with 15 bases between them. CDR3 size: 15 residues. This CDR3 reads CASSNSPGRGNTIYF. The CDR3 DNA reads TGCGCCAGCAGCAACTCCCCGGGACGCGGAAACACCATATATTTT.

The chain joins TRBV5-1 to TRBJ2-5; D possibly corresponds to TRBD2 (5 bases). CDR3 length equals 14 residues. The V end was cut by 3 bases, the J end by 5 bases, with 14 bases between. Germline V gives CDR1 SGHRS, CDR2 YFSETQ. CDR3 nucleotides: TGCGCCAGCAGCTCCTCACTAGTTCCGGAGACCCAGTACTTC. Translation gives CASSSSLVPETQYF.

This chain uses TRBV6-6 with TRBJ2-6; D is unclear. The V gene's germline CDR1 is MNHNY and CDR2 SVGAGI (reference sequence). Trimming took off 1 base at V and 0 bases at J, with 4 bases between the two ends. There are 15 residues in the CDR3. CDR3 loop: CASSYLRSGANVLTF. The CDR3 DNA reads TGTGCCAGCAGTTACTTGCGCTCTGGGGCCAACGTCCTGACTTTC.

The V call is TRBV2, the J call TRBJ1-5; TRBD1 matches 7 bases. The CDR3 sequence is 15 residues long. Germline assignment: CDR1 SNHLY and CDR2 FYNNEI. Germline trimming cut 5 bases from V and 2 bases from J; bases unmatched to any gene: 6. DNA of the CDR3: TGTGCCAGCAGTACGACAGGGAACGGCAATCAGCCCCAGCATTTT. This translates into CASSTTGNGNQPQHF.

This clonotype was found once. The rearrangement joins TRBV20-1 to TRBJ2-4, with 10 bases lining up with TRBD2. Germline V gene data show CDR1 as DFQATT and CDR2 as SNEGSKA (reference sequence). V lost 5 bases to trimming and J lost 1 base; unmatched junction nucleotides: 8. This CDR3 has 16 amino acids. The CDR3 DNA sequence: TGCAGTGCTCCTGGACTAGCGGAAAGTGCCAAAAACATTCAGTACTTC. Translation gives CSAPGLAESAKNIQYF.

This rearrangement joins TRBV3-1 to TRBJ2-1, with 10 bases matching TRBD1. The J segment lost 0 bases and the V segment lost 5 bases, leaving 4 bases of the junction unmatched. Germline V gene data show CDR1 as LGHDT and CDR2 as YNNKEL (reference sequence). The CDR3 totals 16 residues. For the CDR3, the DNA is TGTGCCAGCAGCGGTCGACAGGGGGCCTCCTACAATGAGCAGTTCTTC. This codes for CASSGRQGASYNEQFF.